The 14 T cell receptor beta chains presented below share a single source sample, sequenced in a study of tumor T cells in aggressive B-cell lymphoma. Sequenced by immunoSEQ multiplex PCR; TCRdb stores in-frame clones only, minus some. The data contain 2,100 or so clones, about 90% of them singletons. The sample comprised tumor tissue. Receptors were obtained from an adult with diffuse large B cell lymphoma.

The chain carries TRBV19 and TRBJ2-1, with unresolved D. Germline assignment: CDR1 LNHDA and CDR2 SQIVND (reference sequence). Deletions cut 1 base from V and 0 bases from J, with 10 bases between. The CDR3 is 16 residues long. CDR3 loop: CASSIGEGASYNEQFF. CDR3 in DNA: TGTGCCAGTAGTATAGGAGAAGGAGCCTCCTACAATGAGCAGTTCTTC.

The chain employs TRBV6-5 and TRBJ1-6; no clear D. Trimming stripped 2 bases from V and 1 base from J, with 9 bases between. Germline assignment: CDR1 MNHEY and CDR2 SVGAGI. This CDR3 contains 16 residues. CDR3 nucleotide sequence: TGTGCCAGCAGTTACGCGGGGAGGTCCTATAATTCACCCCTCCACTTT. It codes for CASSYAGRSYNSPLHF.

The V and J genes are TRBV19 and TRBJ1-1, with TRBD1 matching 12 bases. With 10 bases clipped from V and 1 base from J, the junction kept 10 bases outside the gene matches. This CDR3 is built from 16 residues. Germline CDR1 is LNHDA and CDR2 is SQIVND (reference sequence). This CDR3 is CAIVAGQGARNTEAFF. The CDR3 region has the DNA TGTGCCATTGTCGCGGGACAGGGGGCGAGGAACACTGAAGCTTTCTTT.

The rearrangement links TRBV29-1 to TRBJ2-5, with 7 bases that match TRBD2. The V gene end was trimmed by 6 bases and the J gene end by 7 bases; junction bases not matched to a gene: 20. CDR3 length equals 16 residues. Germline lookup yields CDR1 SQVTM and CDR2 ANQGSEA. The CDR3 spells CSVIYVGLGRRLTQYF. In nucleotides, the CDR3 is TGCAGCGTAATATACGTAGGACTAGGTCGACGTCTGACCCAGTACTTC.

This clone has only one observation. The chain couples TRBV6-1 to TRBJ2-1, with 7 positions matching TRBD2. Germline V lookup: CDR1 MNHNS, CDR2 SASEGT. The CDR3 is 14 residues long. V was clipped by 7 bases and J by 5 bases; unmatched bases: 8. The CDR3, as DNA: TGTGCCAGCATTGTCGTCCTAGCGGACAATGAGCAGTTCTTC. Translated: CASIVVLADNEQFF.

This clone has only one observation. The chain links TRBV5-4 to TRBJ1-2; TRBD1 is a possible D gene (5 bases). Germline assignment: CDR1 SGHNT and CDR2 YYREEE (reference sequence). The CDR3 contains 14 residues. Trimming removed 2 bases at V and 4 bases at J, with 12 bases between. CDR3: CASSFSGTGYGYTF. In DNA form, the CDR3 reads TGTGCCAGCAGCTTTTCAGGTACAGGCTATGGCTACACCTTC.

The chain's CDR3 is CASSRDTEAFF. In DNA form, the CDR3 reads TGCGCCAGCTCCCGGGACACTGAAGCTTTCTTT. V usage is TRBV5-1 and J usage is TRBJ1-1; D remains ambiguous. V was trimmed by 7 bases and J by 3 bases, leaving 7 bases between them. The CDR3 totals 11 residues. Germline V gives CDR1 SGHRS, CDR2 YFSETQ.

This chain links TRBV27 with TRBJ2-2, with TRBD1 matching 8 bases. Germline trimming cut 3 bases from V and 2 bases from J; bases unmatched to any gene: 2. This CDR3 is 15 amino acids long. CDR1 and CDR2 from the germline V gene are MNHEY and SMNVEV (reference sequence). CDR3 protein: CASSLTGVNTGELFF. CDR3 in DNA: TGTGCCAGCAGTTTGACAGGGGTAAACACCGGGGAGCTGTTTTTT.

This clone occurred once. V and J are TRBV27 and TRBJ2-5; D perhaps matches TRBD1 (6 bases). Trimming removed 2 bases from V and 4 bases from J, with 17 bases in between. The V gene's germline CDR1 is MNHEY and CDR2 SMNVEV (reference sequence). The CDR3 is 16 residues long. CDR3 nucleotides: TGTGCCAGCAGTTTAGCCCGGGGAAGGGGGAGAGAGACCCAGTACTTC. This gives the protein CASSLARGRGRETQYF.

The rearrangement uses TRBV6-5 and TRBJ1-3; TRBD1 might be the D (5 bases). V lost 0 bases, J lost 4 bases, and 13 bases lay in between. This CDR3 has 16 residues. Germline CDR1 MNHEY, CDR2 SVGAGI. This chain's CDR3 is CASSYSAGLRGNTIYF. CDR3 nucleotides: TGTGCCAGCAGTTACTCGGCAGGGTTGAGGGGAAACACCATATATTTT.

This sequence joins TRBV18 and TRBJ1-2; 7 nucleotides align to TRBD1. Germline V gene data show CDR1 as KGHSH and CDR2 as LQKENI. This CDR3 comprises 15 residues. The junction had 7 bases not matched to a gene; V was cut back by 3 bases and J by 3 bases. In nucleotides, the CDR3 is TGTGCCAGCTCACCCGACAGGGCAACCCACTATGGCTACACCTTC. As protein: CASSPDRATHYGYTF.

The chain links TRBV7-9 to TRBJ2-1, with 10 bases fitting TRBD2. Germline assignment: CDR1 SEHNR and CDR2 FQNEAQ (reference sequence). This CDR3 spans 14 amino acids. The V segment lost 4 bases and the J segment 9 bases; nucleotides outside the gene matches: 6. In DNA, the CDR3 is TGTGCCAGCAGCTCGAGCGGGAGGGACGGTGAGCAGTTCTTC. Protein sequence: CASSSSGRDGEQFF.

The chain employs TRBV25-1 and TRBJ1-1, with TRBD1 as a possible D gene (6 bases). Germline-derived CDR1 and CDR2 are MGHDK and SYGVNS. The CDR3 extends over 13 amino acids. Trimming removed 3 bases at V and 5 bases at J, with 10 bases between. The DNA of the CDR3 is TGTGCCAGCAGTGACGGGGGGCGAACTGAAGCTTTCTTT. Protein product: CASSDGGRTEAFF.

The chain is built from TRBV5-6 and TRBJ2-7, with 7 bases aligning to TRBD1. This CDR3 is built from 16 residues. With 3 bases clipped from V and 3 bases from J, the junction kept 12 bases outside the gene matches. Germline loops: CDR1 SGHDT, CDR2 YYEEEE. The CDR3 DNA reads as TGTGCCAGCAGCTCGCTACGGACAGGAACCTACTACGAGCAGTACTTC. Amino acids: CASSSLRTGTYYEQYF.